One and the same sample provided the 12 T cell receptor beta chains below, sequenced in a study of blood T cell repertoires in COVID-19. Clones were sequenced by immunoSEQ multiplex PCR, and TCRdb holds only the in-frame ones, with some missing. The sample lists about 170,000 clones; 80% to 90% were seen once. Sequenced sample: PBMCs or T cells enriched from blood (not recorded which). All receptors derive from a woman aged 50 to 60 in a cohort exposed to, infected with or recovered from COVID-19 (not recorded which).

V is TRBV19 and J is TRBJ1-2; the match to TRBD1 covers 8 bases. The ends lost 4 bases at V and 2 bases at J; junction bases unmatched: 6. The CDR3 consists of 15 residues. Looked up from germline, CDR1 is LNHDA and CDR2 is SQIVND (reference sequence). CDR3 region: CASSNTGTGNYGYTF. As DNA, the CDR3 is TGTGCCAGTAGTAATACCGGGACAGGAAACTATGGCTACACCTTC.

This clone came up once. The V gene is TRBV2, the J gene TRBJ1-2, with D maybe TRBD1 (6 bases). Trimming cost V 3 bases and J 4 bases, with 18 bases left between them. The germline CDR1 and CDR2 sequences are SNHLY and FYNNEI. This CDR3 comprises 16 residues. CDR3: CASSEVRGQRGYGYTF. In DNA, the CDR3 is TGTGCCAGCAGTGAGGTGCGGGGGCAGCGGGGCTATGGCTACACCTTC.

Details on this clone: This same CDR3 is encoded by further DNA sequences in the sample. CDR3 region: CAWSRDRVTGELFF. CDR3 coding DNA: TGTGCCTGGAGTCGGGACAGGGTCACCGGGGAGCTGTTTTTT. V gene TRBV30 combines with J gene TRBJ2-2, with TRBD1 identical over 9 bases. This CDR3 comprises 14 residues. Germline CDR1 and CDR2: GTSNPN and SVGIG (reference sequence). The V gene end was trimmed by 2 bases and the J gene end by 4 bases; junction bases not matched to a gene: 2.

At least ten counts were recorded for this clone. The junction departs from germline at one end; a sequencing error may be responsible. CDR3: CASSLAGSGGTDF. CDR3 in DNA: TGTGCCAGCAGCTTAGCAGGTAGCGGGGGCACAGACTTC. The chain uses TRBV7-2 and TRBJ2-7; 9 nucleotides align to TRBD2. Germline CDR1 SGHTA, CDR2 FQGNSA. This CDR3 is built from 13 residues. The full variable domain, its missing parts supplied by reference TRBV7-2 and TRBJ2-7, is GAGVSQSPSNKVTEKGKDVELRCDPISGHTALYWYRQSLGQGLEFLIYFQGNSAPDKSGLPSDRFSAERTGGSVSTLTIQRTQQEDSAVYLCASSLAGSGGTDFGPGTRLTVT.

This chain links TRBV3-1 (or the pseudogene TRBV3-2) with TRBJ2-1; perhaps TRBD2 as D (6 bases). V lost 0 bases to trimming and J lost 7 bases, with 13 bases between them. The CDR3 totals 15 residues. In germline, CDR1 is LGHDT, CDR2 YNNKEL (reference sequence). In DNA, the CDR3 is TGTGCCAGCAGCCAAGATTGGAGCGGGTCTAATGAGCAGTTCTTC. This encodes CASSQDWSGSNEQFF.

The chain has TRBV24-1 and TRBJ2-7; 13 positions match TRBD2. V lost 3 bases, J lost 3 bases, and 1 base stayed unmatched. The CDR3 extends over 15 amino acids. Germline V gene data show CDR1 as KGHDR and CDR2 as SFDVKD. CDR3 nucleotides: TGTGCCACCAGTGATAGGACTAGCGGGGGCTACGAGCAGTACTTC. Protein sequence: CATSDRTSGGYEQYF.

The rearrangement links TRBV15 to TRBJ1-3; no firm D call. The length of the CDR3 is 16 residues. V was trimmed by 4 bases and J by 3 bases, leaving 16 bases between them. Germline V gives CDR1 LNHNV, CDR2 YYDKDF (reference sequence). The CDR3 spells CATSKEEITRGNTIYF. In DNA form, the CDR3 reads TGTGCCACCAGCAAAGAGGAGATAACGCGTGGAAACACCATATATTTT.

This chain connects TRBV28 to TRBJ2-7; 8 bases fit TRBD1. The germline gives CDR1 MDHEN, CDR2 SYDVKM. V was pared by 8 bases and J by 4 bases, with 13 bases of the junction left unmatched. The CDR3 sequence is 15 residues long. The CDR3, as DNA: TGTGCCAGCCAGTTTCCCGGGGACAGGAGATACGAGCAGTACTTC. This gives the protein CASQFPGDRRYEQYF.

The rearrangement joins TRBV4-1 to TRBJ2-3, with D uncertain. The germline V gene has CDR1 MGHRA and CDR2 YSYEKL. V lost 5 bases and J 6 bases, leaving 12 bases between the germline ends. The CDR3 runs to 13 residues. The DNA of the CDR3 is TGCGCCAGCAGCTCAGACTCCCGGGATACGCAGTATTTT. Protein: CASSSDSRDTQYF.

The chain employs TRBV19 and TRBJ2-1; 7 bases fit TRBD2. The CDR3 spans 18 residues. V trimming: 3 bases; J trimming: 0 bases; junction bases outside the gene matches: 11. Germline-derived CDR1 and CDR2 are LNHDA and SQIVND (reference sequence). As DNA, the CDR3 is TGTGCCAGTAGTATTACCCCACTAGCGTCGAGCTCCTACAATGAGCAGTTCTTC. Protein product: CASSITPLASSSYNEQFF.

The gene calls are TRBV2 and TRBJ2-2; 9 nucleotides line up with TRBD1. In germline, CDR1 is SNHLY, CDR2 FYNNEI. J lost 7 bases, V lost 1 base, and 13 bases had no gene match. The CDR3 has 18 residues. The CDR3 DNA sequence: TGTGCCAGCAGTGAAGGAATTGGGACAGGGCTCGCGATCGGGGAGCTGTTTTTT. This gives the protein CASSEGIGTGLAIGELFF.

This chain connects TRBV29-1 to TRBJ2-1, with D possibly matching TRBD1 (7 bases). Trimming removed 7 bases at V and 6 bases at J, with 22 bases between. The CDR3 runs to 15 residues. Germline V gene sequence: CDR1 SQVTM, CDR2 ANQGSEA. CDR3 nucleotide sequence: TGCAGCGCCTCCTCGGGGGACAGCCTTTTCAATGAGCAGTTCTTC. The encoded protein is CSASSGDSLFNEQFF.